One and the same sample provided the 6 T cell receptor beta chains below, sequenced in a study of blood T cell repertoires in COVID-19. TCRdb's copy holds only in-frame clones and misses some; the assay was immunoSEQ multiplex PCR. This table has approximately 270,000 clones, roughly 87% appearing once. The source material was peripheral blood. The receptors stem from a man aged 18 to 29 with active or convalescent COVID-19.

The rearrangement links TRBV7-2 to TRBJ2-7; 9 nucleotides line up with TRBD1. There are 15 residues in the CDR3. CDR1 and CDR2 from the germline V gene are SGHTA and FQGNSA. J lost 3 bases, V lost 1 base, and 4 bases had no gene match. The CDR3 nucleotides are TGTGCCAGCAGCTTAGAGGGACAGGGTGTCTACGAGCAGTACTTC. Amino acids: CASSLEGQGVYEQYF.

J is TRBJ2-1 and V is TRBV6-5; TRBD2 agrees at 10 bases. The CDR3 runs to 15 residues. Losses at the gene ends were 8 bases for V and 3 bases for J; bases not matched to a gene: 7. CDR1 and CDR2 (germline): MNHEY, SVGAGI. The CDR3 nucleotides read TGTGCCAGCGGGAAACTAGCGGGATTCTACAATGAGCAGTTCTTC. Its protein product is CASGKLAGFYNEQFF.

The chain combines TRBV5-5 with TRBJ1-4; D is undetermined. V lost 0 bases and J 1 base, leaving 10 bases between the germline ends. In germline, CDR1 is SGHKS, CDR2 YYEKEE (reference sequence). CDR3 length: 16 residues. The CDR3, as DNA: TGTGCCAGCAGCTTGGAGGCCAGGAAAACTAATGAAAAACTGTTTTTT. It specifies CASSLEARKTNEKLFF.

The genes are TRBV14 and TRBJ1-4, with 7 positions matching TRBD1. This CDR3 spans 18 amino acids. The J segment lost 4 bases and the V segment lost 3 bases, leaving 14 bases of the junction unmatched. Per the germline V gene, CDR1 is SGHDN and CDR2 is FVKESK. DNA of the CDR3: TGTGCCAGCAGCCAGTACCACAGGGGCCCTCTCCTTAATGAAAAACTGTTTTTT. This sequence encodes CASSQYHRGPLLNEKLFF.

The V and J genes are TRBV6-5 and TRBJ2-7, with TRBD1 as a possible D gene (5 bases). CDR3 length equals 13 residues. CDR1 and CDR2 (germline): MNHEY, SVGAGI. V lost 5 bases, J lost 2 bases, and 10 bases lay in between. CDR3 residues: CASSRTSTYEQYF. The CDR3 DNA follows: TGTGCCAGCAGTCGGACAAGTACCTACGAGCAGTACTTC.

Only a few counts were recorded for this clone. The chain has TRBV5-6 and TRBJ2-2; D is perhaps TRBD1 (6 bases). The CDR3 has 15 amino acids. Trimming pared 4 bases from V and 7 bases from J, leaving 17 bases between. Per the germline V gene, CDR1 is SGHDT and CDR2 is YYEEEE. CDR3 sequence: CASSPIKGVDGELFF. The DNA for the CDR3 is TGTGCCAGCAGCCCTATAAAGGGGGTCGACGGGGAGCTGTTTTTT.